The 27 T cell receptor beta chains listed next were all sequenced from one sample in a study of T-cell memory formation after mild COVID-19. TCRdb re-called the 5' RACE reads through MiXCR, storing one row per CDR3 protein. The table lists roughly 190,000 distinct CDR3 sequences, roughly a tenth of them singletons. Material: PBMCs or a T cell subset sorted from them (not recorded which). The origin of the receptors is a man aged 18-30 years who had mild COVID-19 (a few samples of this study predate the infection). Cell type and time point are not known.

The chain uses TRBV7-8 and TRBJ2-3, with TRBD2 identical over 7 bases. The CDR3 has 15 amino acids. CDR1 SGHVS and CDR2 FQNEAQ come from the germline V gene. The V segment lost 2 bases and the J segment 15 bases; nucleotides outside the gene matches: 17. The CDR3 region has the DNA TGTGCCAGCAGCTTACGAGTCCAGCGGGGTCGCGGGCGATATTTT. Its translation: CASSLRVQRGRGRYF. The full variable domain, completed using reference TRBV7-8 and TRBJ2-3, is GAGVSQSPRYKVAKRGQDVALRCDPISGHVSLFWYQQALGQGPEFLTYFQNEAQLDKSGLPSDRFFAERPEGSVSTLKIQRTQQEDSAVYLCASSLRVQRGRGRYFGPGTRLTVL.

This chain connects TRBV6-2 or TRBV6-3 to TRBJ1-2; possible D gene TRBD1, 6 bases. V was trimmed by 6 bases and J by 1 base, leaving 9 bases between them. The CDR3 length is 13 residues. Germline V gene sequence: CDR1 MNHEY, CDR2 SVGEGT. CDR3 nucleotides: TGTGCCAGCAGCGGACAGCGTAACTATGGCTACACCTTC. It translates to CASSGQRNYGYTF.

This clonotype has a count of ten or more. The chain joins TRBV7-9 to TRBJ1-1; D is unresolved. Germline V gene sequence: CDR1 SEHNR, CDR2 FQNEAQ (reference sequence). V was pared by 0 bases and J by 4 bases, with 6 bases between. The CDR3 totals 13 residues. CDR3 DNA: TGTGCCAGCAGCTTAGCGTGGGGCACTGAAGCTTTCTTT. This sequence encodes CASSLAWGTEAFF.

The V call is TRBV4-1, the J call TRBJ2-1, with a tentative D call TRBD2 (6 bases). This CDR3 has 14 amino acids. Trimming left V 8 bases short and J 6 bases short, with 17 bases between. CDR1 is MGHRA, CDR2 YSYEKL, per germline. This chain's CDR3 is CASGNGGALNEQFF. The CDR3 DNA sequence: TGCGCCAGCGGCAACGGAGGGGCCCTCAATGAGCAGTTCTTC.

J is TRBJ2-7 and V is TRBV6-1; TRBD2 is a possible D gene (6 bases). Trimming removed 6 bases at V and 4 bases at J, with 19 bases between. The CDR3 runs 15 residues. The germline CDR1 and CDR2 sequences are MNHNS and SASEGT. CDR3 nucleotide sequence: TGTGCCAGCAGGCCACGCGAGCGGGCAACTTACGAGCAGTACGTC. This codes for CASRPRERATYEQYV.

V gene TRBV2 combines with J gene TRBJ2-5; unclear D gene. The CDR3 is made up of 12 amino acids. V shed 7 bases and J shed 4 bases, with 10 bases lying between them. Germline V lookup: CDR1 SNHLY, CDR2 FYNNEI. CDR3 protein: CASNRYRETQYF. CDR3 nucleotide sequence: TGTGCCAGCAATCGATACCGAGAGACCCAGTACTTC.

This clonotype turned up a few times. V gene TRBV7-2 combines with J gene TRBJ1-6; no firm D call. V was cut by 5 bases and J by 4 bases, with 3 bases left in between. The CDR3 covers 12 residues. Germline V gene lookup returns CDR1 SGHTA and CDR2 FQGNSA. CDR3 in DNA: TGTGCCAGCAGCCATTATAATTCACCCCTCCACTTT. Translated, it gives CASSHYNSPLHF.

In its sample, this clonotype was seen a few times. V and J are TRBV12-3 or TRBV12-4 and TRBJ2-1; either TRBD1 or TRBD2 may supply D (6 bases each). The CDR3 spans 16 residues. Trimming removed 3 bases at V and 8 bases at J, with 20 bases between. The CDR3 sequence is CASSFNAVGGQDEQFF. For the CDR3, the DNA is TGTGCCAGCAGTTTCAATGCCGTGGGGGGCCAAGATGAGCAGTTCTTC.

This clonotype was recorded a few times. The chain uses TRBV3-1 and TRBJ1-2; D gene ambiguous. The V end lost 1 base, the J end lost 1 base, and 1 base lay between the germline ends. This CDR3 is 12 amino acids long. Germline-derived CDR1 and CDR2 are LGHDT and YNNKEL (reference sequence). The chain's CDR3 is CASSQGNYGYTF. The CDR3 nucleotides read TGTGCCAGCAGCCAAGGTAACTATGGCTACACCTTC.

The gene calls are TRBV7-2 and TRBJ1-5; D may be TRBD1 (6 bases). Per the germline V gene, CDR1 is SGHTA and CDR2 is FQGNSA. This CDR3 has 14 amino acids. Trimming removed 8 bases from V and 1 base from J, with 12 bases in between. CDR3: CASGGGSSNQPQHF. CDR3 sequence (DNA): TGTGCCAGCGGGGGCGGGTCAAGCAATCAGCCCCAGCATTTT.

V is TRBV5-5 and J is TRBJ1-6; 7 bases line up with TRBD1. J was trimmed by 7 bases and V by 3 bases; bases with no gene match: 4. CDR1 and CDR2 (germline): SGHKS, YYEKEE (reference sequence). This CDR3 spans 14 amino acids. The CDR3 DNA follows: TGTGCCAGCAGCTCCAGGGGGAGGAATTCACCCCTCCACTTT. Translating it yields CASSSRGRNSPLHF.

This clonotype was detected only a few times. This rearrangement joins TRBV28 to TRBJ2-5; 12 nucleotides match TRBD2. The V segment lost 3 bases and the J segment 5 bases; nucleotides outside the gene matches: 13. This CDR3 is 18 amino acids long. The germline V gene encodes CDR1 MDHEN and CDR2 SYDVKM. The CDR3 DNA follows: TGTGCCAGCAGTTTCAGCGAGCTAGCGGGGGGGCCTTGGGAGACCCAGTACTTC. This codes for CASSFSELAGGPWETQYF.

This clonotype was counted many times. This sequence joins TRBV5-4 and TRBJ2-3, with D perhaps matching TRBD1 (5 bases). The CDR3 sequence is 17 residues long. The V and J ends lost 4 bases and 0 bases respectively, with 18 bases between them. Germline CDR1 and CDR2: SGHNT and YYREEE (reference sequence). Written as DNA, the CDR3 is TGTGCCAGCAGCCCCCCCGACAGCCCCCCTAGCACAGATACGCAGTATTTT. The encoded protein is CASSPPDSPPSTDTQYF.

CDR3 sequence (DNA): TGTGCCACCAGGTCGCGGGTAGGGGCTGAAGCTTTCTTT. Translated, it gives CATRSRVGAEAFF. This chain joins TRBV24-1 and TRBJ1-1; possible D gene TRBD1, 5 bases. The V gene's germline CDR1 is KGHDR and CDR2 SFDVKD. The CDR3 totals 13 residues. The germline V and J ends were trimmed by 7 bases and 6 bases, with 14 bases remaining between them.

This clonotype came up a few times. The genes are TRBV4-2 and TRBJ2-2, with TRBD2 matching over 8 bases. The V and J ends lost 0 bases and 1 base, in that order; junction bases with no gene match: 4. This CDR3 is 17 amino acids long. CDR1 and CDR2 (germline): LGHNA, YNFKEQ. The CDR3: CASSQEPSGGNTGELFF. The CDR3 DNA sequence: TGTGCCAGCAGCCAAGAGCCCAGCGGGGGGAACACCGGGGAGCTGTTTTTT.

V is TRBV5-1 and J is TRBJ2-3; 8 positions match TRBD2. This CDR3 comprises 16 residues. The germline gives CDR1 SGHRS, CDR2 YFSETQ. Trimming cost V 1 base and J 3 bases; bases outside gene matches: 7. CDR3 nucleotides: TGCGCCAGCAGCTTGAGTGGATTAGCGGGGACAGATACGCAGTATTTT. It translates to CASSLSGLAGTDTQYF.

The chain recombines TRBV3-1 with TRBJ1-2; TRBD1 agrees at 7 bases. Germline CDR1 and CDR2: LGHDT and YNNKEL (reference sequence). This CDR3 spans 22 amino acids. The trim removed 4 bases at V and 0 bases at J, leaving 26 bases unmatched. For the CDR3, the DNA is TGTGCCAGCAGCCCGAAGGCGTCTATATCAGATAAGAGACAGGGACCTAACTATGGCTACACCTTC. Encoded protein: CASSPKASISDKRQGPNYGYTF.

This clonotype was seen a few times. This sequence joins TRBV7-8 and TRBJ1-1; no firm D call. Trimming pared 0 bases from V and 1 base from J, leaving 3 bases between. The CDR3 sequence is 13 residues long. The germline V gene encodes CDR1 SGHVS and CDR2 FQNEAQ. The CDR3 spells CASSLARNTEAFF. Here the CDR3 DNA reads TGTGCCAGCAGCTTAGCGCGGAACACTGAAGCTTTCTTT.

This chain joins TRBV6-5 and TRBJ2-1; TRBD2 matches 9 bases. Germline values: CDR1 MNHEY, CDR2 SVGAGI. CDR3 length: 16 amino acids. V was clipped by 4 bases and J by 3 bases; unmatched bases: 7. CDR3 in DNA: TGTGCCAGCAGTTCACTGACTAGCGGATACTACAATGAGCAGTTCTTC. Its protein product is CASSSLTSGYYNEQFF.

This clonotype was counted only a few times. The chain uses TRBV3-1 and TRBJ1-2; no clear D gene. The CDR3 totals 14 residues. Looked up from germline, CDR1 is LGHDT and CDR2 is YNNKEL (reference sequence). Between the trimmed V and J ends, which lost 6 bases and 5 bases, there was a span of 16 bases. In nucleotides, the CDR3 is TGTGCCAGCAGAGAAGCTTCGACGGGATATGGCTACACCTTC. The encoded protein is CASREASTGYGYTF.

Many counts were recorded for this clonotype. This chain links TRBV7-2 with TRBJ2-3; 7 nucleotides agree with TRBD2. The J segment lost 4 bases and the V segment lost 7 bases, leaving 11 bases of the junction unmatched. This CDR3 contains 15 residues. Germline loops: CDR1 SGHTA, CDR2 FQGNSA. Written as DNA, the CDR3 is TGTGCCAGCAACCCGGGACTTGCGGGAGCAGATACGCAGTATTTT. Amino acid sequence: CASNPGLAGADTQYF.

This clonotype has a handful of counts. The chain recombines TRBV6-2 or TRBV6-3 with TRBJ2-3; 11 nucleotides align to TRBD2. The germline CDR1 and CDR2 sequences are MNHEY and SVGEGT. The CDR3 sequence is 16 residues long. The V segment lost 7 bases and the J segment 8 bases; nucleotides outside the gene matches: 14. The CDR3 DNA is TGTGCCAGCACCCTCCTTCGTTTAGCGGGGGGGCTTACGCAGTATTTT. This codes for CASTLLRLAGGLTQYF.

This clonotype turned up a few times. This chain's CDR3 is CASTMGTSGGPRTGELFF. The DNA of the CDR3 is TGCGCCAGCACAATGGGGACTAGCGGGGGCCCGAGGACCGGGGAGCTGTTTTTT. The chain carries TRBV5-1 and TRBJ2-2; 14 bases agree with TRBD2. The length of the CDR3 is 18 residues. The junction had 12 bases not matched to a gene; V was cut back by 6 bases and J by 5 bases. The germline gives CDR1 SGHRS, CDR2 YFSETQ.

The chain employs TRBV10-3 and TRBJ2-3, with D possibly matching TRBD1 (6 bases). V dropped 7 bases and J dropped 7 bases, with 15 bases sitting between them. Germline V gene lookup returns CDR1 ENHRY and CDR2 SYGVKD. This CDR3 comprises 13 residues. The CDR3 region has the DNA TGTGCCATCATGGACAGCCCAGAACATACGCAGTATTTT. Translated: CAIMDSPEHTQYF.

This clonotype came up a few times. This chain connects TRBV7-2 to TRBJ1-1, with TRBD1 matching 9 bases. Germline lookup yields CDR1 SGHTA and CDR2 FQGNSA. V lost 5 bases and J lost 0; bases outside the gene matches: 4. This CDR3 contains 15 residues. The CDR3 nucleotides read TGTGCCAGCAGCCCCGGGACAGGGATGAACACTGAAGCTTTCTTT. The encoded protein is CASSPGTGMNTEAFF.

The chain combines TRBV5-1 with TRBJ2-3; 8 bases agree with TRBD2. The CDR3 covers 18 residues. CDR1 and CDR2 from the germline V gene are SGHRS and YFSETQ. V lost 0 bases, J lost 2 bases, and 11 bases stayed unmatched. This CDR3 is CASSLVGVFGGDTDTQYF. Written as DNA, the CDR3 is TGCGCCAGCAGCTTGGTCGGGGTCTTCGGGGGGGACACAGATACGCAGTATTTT.

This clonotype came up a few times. The CDR3 nucleotides are TGTGCCAGCAAGTACGAAGGAACAGGTACCCAGTACTTC. Translated, it gives CASKYEGTGTQYF. This chain connects TRBV6-2 or TRBV6-3 to TRBJ2-5, with D perhaps matching TRBD1 (5 bases). The CDR3 totals 13 residues. CDR1 and CDR2 from the germline V gene are MNHEY and SVGEGT. V lost 7 bases to trimming and J lost 8 bases, with 17 bases between them.